The next 23 T cell receptor beta chains were all read from a single sample in a study of T cells in Graves' hyperthyroidism and ophthalmopathy. It was RNA transcripts that yielded the amplified TCR beta CDR3 regions. HTBI primers were employed in a first-round RT-PCR of the TCR CDR3. TCRdb analysed the multiplex PCR reads with MiXCR anew, one entry per CDR3 protein. The sample has around 300,000 distinct CDR3 sequences, 13% seen once. Sequences were obtained from blood. Receptor source: a woman aged 30 to 39 with Graves' hyperthyroidism that later progressed to Graves' ophthalmopathy.

This clonotype was seen at least ten times. This CDR3 reads CASSTGPREQYF. The CDR3 DNA reads as TGTGCCAGCAGTACGGGCCCGAGGGAGCAGTACTTC. The chain recombines TRBV5-6 with TRBJ2-7; D unresolved. Between the trimmed V and J ends, which lost 5 bases and 7 bases, there was a span of 13 bases. The CDR3 runs to 12 residues. The germline CDR1 and CDR2 sequences are SGHDT and YYEEEE.

This clonotype came up many times. V and J are TRBV7-8 and TRBJ2-7; TRBD2 matches 7 bases. The CDR3 runs 15 residues. V lost 5 bases and J lost 3; bases outside the gene matches: 10. CDR1 and CDR2 (germline): SGHVS, FQNEAQ. This chain's CDR3 is CASSQGLVQVYEQYF. The CDR3 DNA reads TGTGCCAGCAGCCAAGGACTAGTACAGGTCTACGAGCAGTACTTC.

The chain has TRBV9 and TRBJ2-2, with 7 bases identical to TRBD1. Germline V gene sequence: CDR1 SGDLS, CDR2 YYNGEE. The CDR3 length is 15 residues. With V trimmed by 4 bases and J by 4 bases, 7 bases remained unmatched. CDR3 amino acids: CASSPARGPTGELFF. The DNA for the CDR3 is TGTGCCAGCAGCCCAGCGAGGGGGCCCACCGGGGAGCTGTTTTTT.

Ten or more counts support this clonotype. V and J are TRBV29-1 and TRBJ1-2; no firm D call. Trimming took 7 bases from V and 2 from J, leaving 17 bases between them. The length of the CDR3 is 14 residues. Germline loops: CDR1 SQVTM, CDR2 ANQGSEA. CDR3 sequence: CSAYSSEQNYGYTF. Written as DNA, the CDR3 is TGCAGCGCCTATTCATCGGAACAGAACTATGGCTACACCTTC. Variable domain in full (rest from reference TRBV29-1 and TRBJ1-2): SAVISQKPSRDICQRGTSLTIQCQVDSQVTMMFWYRQQPGQSLTLIATANQGSEATYESGFVIDKFPISRPNLTFSTLTVSNMSPEDSSIYLCSAYSSEQNYGYTFGSGTRLTVV.

This clonotype was counted at least ten times. This chain uses TRBV27 with TRBJ2-7, with TRBD1 matching 9 bases. The CDR3 consists of 14 residues. Germline CDR1 reads MNHEY; CDR2 reads SMNVEV (reference sequence). Trimming cost V 6 bases and J 2 bases; bases outside gene matches: 5. As DNA, the CDR3 is TGTGCCAGCAGACCCCGGGACAGGGCCTACGAGCAGTACTTC. Protein sequence: CASRPRDRAYEQYF.

This clonotype was detected many times. This chain connects TRBV6-1 to TRBJ2-1; 10 bases align to TRBD2. Per germline, CDR1 MNHNS and CDR2 SASEGT. The CDR3 loop spans 18 amino acids. The V segment lost 5 bases and the J segment 6 bases; nucleotides outside the gene matches: 16. CDR3 region: CASSYNSFSGRPINEQFF. The CDR3 nucleotides are TGTGCCAGCAGTTATAACTCGTTTAGCGGGAGGCCCATCAATGAGCAGTTCTTC.

This clonotype was detected ten times or more. V gene TRBV12-3 or TRBV12-4 combines with J gene TRBJ2-1; 8 positions match TRBD2. CDR3 length: 14 residues. Trimming took 6 bases from V and 6 from J; bases not matched to a gene: 7. CDR3 protein: CASRKTSDSNEQFF. The CDR3 DNA reads as TGTGCCAGCAGGAAGACTAGCGACAGCAATGAGCAGTTCTTC.

This clonotype occurred many times. The chain couples TRBV3-1 to TRBJ2-3; D unresolved. The CDR3 is made up of 11 amino acids. CDR1 and CDR2 from the germline V gene are LGHDT and YNNKEL (reference sequence). Trimming removed 8 bases at V and 4 bases at J, with 7 bases between. CDR3 bases: TGTGCCAGCCAGGTGGCAGATACGCAGTATTTT. Its protein product is CASQVADTQYF.

This clonotype was seen ten or more times. The rearrangement links TRBV3-1 to TRBJ2-1; D possibly corresponds to TRBD1 (5 bases). The length of the CDR3 is 12 residues. Germline V gives CDR1 LGHDT, CDR2 YNNKEL (reference sequence). Trimming took off 7 bases at V and 3 bases at J, with 7 bases between the two ends. The CDR3 coding sequence is TGTGCCAGCACAGGGATCTACAATGAGCAGTTCTTC. It codes for CASTGIYNEQFF.

This clonotype was recorded many times. This rearrangement joins TRBV12-3 or TRBV12-4 to TRBJ2-5, with a weak D call TRBD2 (6 bases). Trimming took 7 bases from V and 5 from J, leaving 14 bases between them. This CDR3 is 13 amino acids long. The CDR3 nucleotides are TGTGCCAGCAACCCGGACGGAGGGGAGACCCAGTACTTC. This encodes CASNPDGGETQYF.

This clonotype was seen at least ten times. The chain has TRBV11-2 and TRBJ1-2; D remains ambiguous. Per germline, CDR1 SGHAT and CDR2 FQNNGV. The V end was cut by 8 bases, the J end by 3 bases, with 22 bases between. The CDR3 runs 16 residues. The CDR3 DNA reads as TGTGCCAGCGATCGGGCCAGCTACCCAGATCACTATGGCTACACCTTC. This codes for CASDRASYPDHYGYTF.

The V and J genes are TRBV9 and TRBJ2-3, with D possibly matching TRBD2 (6 bases). Trimming took off 0 bases at V and 5 bases at J, with 19 bases between the two ends. Germline V CDR1 and CDR2: SGDLS, YYNGEE. CDR3 length: 17 amino acids. CDR3 nucleotide sequence: TGTGCCAGCAGCGTAGAAGGAACGGGGGTTACGATAGATACGCAGTATTTT. Translated: CASSVEGTGVTIDTQYF.

The rearrangement joins TRBV9 to TRBJ2-2; D assignment may be TRBD1 or TRBD2 (5 bases each). This CDR3 is built from 17 residues. Between the trimmed V and J ends, which lost 0 bases and 5 bases, there was a span of 17 bases. Germline assignment: CDR1 SGDLS and CDR2 YYNGEE. The CDR3 region is CASSVGPGSEGTGELFF. The CDR3 region has the DNA TGTGCCAGCAGCGTAGGTCCGGGATCCGAGGGGACCGGGGAGCTGTTTTTT.

With respect to this clonotype: This could be a read error, since a much larger clone is one nucleotide away. V gene TRBV20-1 combines with J gene TRBJ2-4; no definite D call. This CDR3 is built from 11 residues. Germline lookup yields CDR1 DFQATT and CDR2 SNEGSKA (reference sequence). Trimming left V 6 bases short and J 11 bases short, with 14 bases between. The DNA of the CDR3 is TGCAGTGCCAAGGTCGTAGACGTTCAGTACTTC. Encoded protein: CSAKVVDVQYF.

Many counts were recorded for this clonotype. This chain joins TRBV7-8 and TRBJ2-3, with D possibly TRBD2 on 6 matching bases. The CDR3 is made up of 17 amino acids. V was pared by 0 bases and J by 0 bases, with 13 bases between. CDR1 SGHVS and CDR2 FQNEAQ come from the germline V gene. CDR3 region: CASSLAGGPFSTDTQYF. DNA of the CDR3: TGTGCCAGCAGCTTAGCGGGAGGACCATTTAGCACAGATACGCAGTATTTT.

This clonotype has ten or more counts. The chain carries TRBV19 and TRBJ1-1, with 10 bases identical to TRBD1. Germline values: CDR1 LNHDA, CDR2 SQIVND (reference sequence). This CDR3 region has 14 residues. V was clipped by 7 bases and J by 8 bases; unmatched bases: 10. The CDR3 loop reads CASIGTGAKREAFF. The CDR3 DNA reads TGTGCCAGTATAGGGACAGGGGCGAAGAGGGAAGCTTTCTTT.

The table lists this clonotype with many counts. The V gene is TRBV19, the J gene TRBJ2-2, with D uncertain. Germline CDR1 and CDR2: LNHDA and SQIVND (reference sequence). The CDR3 is 15 amino acids. V was clipped by 4 bases and J by 4 bases, with 13 bases between them. Here the CDR3 reads CASSNRGKTTGELFF. In nucleotides, the CDR3 is TGTGCCAGTAGTAATAGAGGCAAAACCACCGGGGAGCTGTTTTTT. Together with reference TRBV19 and TRBJ2-2, the CDR3 gives the full variable domain: DGGITQSPKYLFRKEGQNVTLSCEQNLNHDAMYWYRQDPGQGLRLIYYSQIVNDFQKGDIAEGYSVSREKKESFPLTVTSAQKNPTAFYLCASSNRGKTTGELFFGEGSRLTVL.

The rearrangement joins TRBV11-1 to TRBJ2-3; 9 positions match TRBD2. The J segment lost 3 bases and the V segment lost 5 bases, leaving 9 bases of the junction unmatched. This CDR3 spans 16 amino acids. Per the germline V gene, CDR1 is SGHAT and CDR2 is FQDESV (reference sequence). The CDR3, as DNA: TGTGCCAGCAGCAGGTCTAGCGGGGCCAGAACAGATACGCAGTATTTT. Its protein product is CASSRSSGARTDTQYF.

There are many counts of this clonotype. The rearrangement joins TRBV6-2 or TRBV6-3 to TRBJ2-7, with D uncertain. The CDR3 loop spans 13 amino acids. CDR1 MNHEY and CDR2 SVGEGT come from the germline V gene. V was cut by 2 bases and J by 7 bases, with 12 bases left in between. Written as DNA, the CDR3 is TGTGCCAGCAGTTACGCCATACTCGGGGAGCAGTACTTC. This encodes CASSYAILGEQYF.

This clonotype came up a few times. CDR3 amino acids: CAIQRAGSEAFF. The CDR3 DNA is TGTGCCATCCAGCGGGCAGGGTCTGAAGCTTTCTTT. The V call is TRBV6-2 or TRBV6-3, the J call TRBJ1-1; tentative D call: TRBD1 (5 bases). The germline V and J ends were trimmed by 10 bases and 6 bases, with 15 bases remaining between them. CDR1 and CDR2 from the germline V gene are MNHEY and SVGEGT. This CDR3 comprises 12 residues.

This clonotype was picked up many times. CDR3 sequence: CATSREVAGGPYEQYF. For the CDR3, the DNA is TGTGCCACCAGCAGAGAGGTAGCGGGAGGGCCCTACGAGCAGTACTTC. The chain has TRBV15 and TRBJ2-7; 11 positions match TRBD2. CDR1 LNHNV and CDR2 YYDKDF come from the germline V gene (reference sequence). This CDR3 is 16 amino acids long. Trimming took 0 bases from V and 2 from J; bases not matched to a gene: 3.

This clonotype has only a few counts. The chain has TRBV4-2 and TRBJ2-1; either TRBD1 or TRBD2 may fit D (6 bases each). Germline CDR1 is LGHNA and CDR2 is YNFKEQ. The CDR3 consists of 16 residues. V was pared by 0 bases and J by 10 bases, with 19 bases between. The CDR3 reads CASSQDSPGALGEQFF. The CDR3 DNA reads TGTGCCAGCAGCCAAGACTCCCCGGGGGCCCTAGGGGAGCAGTTCTTC.

At least ten counts were recorded for this clonotype. The genes are TRBV28 and TRBJ2-7, with 9 bases that match TRBD2. Trimming at V came to 6 bases and at J to 2 bases, leaving 8 bases not matched to a gene. The CDR3 has 15 residues. Germline V gene sequence: CDR1 MDHEN, CDR2 SYDVKM. The chain's CDR3 is CASSQPGTSTYEQYF. For the CDR3, the DNA is TGTGCCAGCAGCCAGCCCGGGACTAGCACCTACGAGCAGTACTTC. Supplemented by reference TRBV28 and TRBJ2-7, the full variable domain reads DVKVTQSSRYLVKRTGEKVFLECVQDMDHENMFWYRQDPGLGLRLIYFSYDVKMKEKGDIPEGYSVSREKKERFSLILESASTNQTSMYLCASSQPGTSTYEQYFGPGTRLTVT.